These 9 T cell receptor beta chains share one sample of origin, sequenced in a study of cytomegalovirus exposure and HLA in healthy donors. PCR involved 60 Vbeta and 13 Jbeta primers. TCRdb's table, derived via immunoSEQ multiplex PCR, lists solely in-frame clones and lacks some. This sample's table reports some 200,000 clones. Material for sequencing was PBMCs. These receptors originate from a girl aged 2-10 years in good health and CMV-seropositive.

The CDR3, as DNA: TGCAGCGTTCGGTCGACTCTACGGGTGGACACTGAAGCTTTCTTT. Its translation is CSVRSTLRVDTEAFF. The rearrangement uses TRBV29-1 and TRBJ1-1, with D hard to call. Germline V gene data show CDR1 as SQVTM and CDR2 as ANQGSEA. Trimming stripped 5 bases from V and 3 bases from J, with 19 bases between. The CDR3 has 15 amino acids.

The chain uses TRBV21-1 and TRBJ1-4. TRBV21-1 represents a pseudogene. The CDR3 spans 14 residues. CDR3 sequence: CASGKFRGGEKLFF. Written as DNA, the CDR3 is TGTGCCAGCGGCAAATTTAGGGGAGGGGAAAAACTGTTTTTT.

The chain links TRBV7-8 to TRBJ1-5, with 7 positions matching TRBD1. Germline trimming cut 5 bases from V and 6 bases from J; bases unmatched to any gene: 7. The CDR3 has 14 amino acids. Germline CDR1 is SGHVS and CDR2 is FQNEAQ. The CDR3 DNA follows: TGTGCCAGCAGCCCGCAGGGGGTGGCTCAGCCCCAGCATTTT. Protein: CASSPQGVAQPQHF.

Comments on this clone: Sequence at one end of the junction differs from germline and may be a read error. The chain links TRBV7-9 to TRBJ2-1; 9 bases map to TRBD2. The length of the CDR3 is 15 residues. Germline V gene data show CDR1 as SEHNR and CDR2 as FQNEAQ (reference sequence). The CDR3, as DNA: TGTGCCAACAGCTTATGGGTAGCGGGAGACAATGAGCAGTTCTTC. This encodes CANSLWVAGDNEQFF.

The chain carries TRBV25-1 and TRBJ2-7; no clear D. V gave up 5 bases and J gave up 4 bases, with 9 bases separating them. This CDR3 comprises 12 residues. Per germline, CDR1 MGHDK and CDR2 SYGVNS. CDR3 in DNA: TGTGCCAGCAGTCTAACCCCATACGAGCAGTACTTC. It specifies CASSLTPYEQYF.

The rearrangement links TRBV27 to TRBJ2-7, with a weak D call TRBD2 (6 bases). The CDR3 consists of 14 residues. Deletions cut 4 bases from V and 7 bases from J, with 17 bases between. CDR1 is MNHEY, CDR2 SMNVEV, per germline (reference sequence). CDR3 sequence reads: CASSSLGSAREQYF. The CDR3 bases are TGTGCCAGCAGTTCCCTCGGGAGCGCAAGGGAGCAGTACTTC.

This chain links TRBV30 with TRBJ2-2; TRBD2 aligns across 10 bases. With 3 bases clipped from V and 7 bases from J, the junction kept 11 bases outside the gene matches. In germline, CDR1 is GTSNPN, CDR2 SVGIG (reference sequence). The CDR3 has 16 amino acids. The chain's CDR3 is CAWSDTGLAKVGELFF. The DNA of the CDR3 is TGTGCCTGGAGCGACACGGGACTAGCGAAAGTCGGGGAGCTGTTTTTT. The full variable domain, completed using reference TRBV30 and TRBJ2-2, is SQTIHQWPATLVQPVGSPLSLECTVEGTSNPNLYWYRQAAGRGLQLLFYSVGIGQISSEVPQNLSASRPQDRQFILSSKKLLLSDSGFYLCAWSDTGLAKVGELFFGEGSRLTVL.

Measured by frequency, this clone is medium-sized. The gene calls are TRBV9 and TRBJ1-1; 7 bases are a match to TRBD1. The V gene end was trimmed by 4 bases and the J gene end by 4 bases; junction bases not matched to a gene: 7. The CDR3 has 14 residues. Per the germline V gene, CDR1 is SGDLS and CDR2 is YYNGEE. CDR3 residues: CASSPQGGSTEAFF. The CDR3 coding sequence is TGTGCCAGCAGCCCGCAGGGGGGATCCACTGAAGCTTTCTTT. Complete variable domain (other parts from reference TRBV9 and TRBJ1-1): DSGVTQTPKHLITATGQRVTLRCSPRSGDLSVYWYQQSLDQGLQFLIQYYNGEERAKGNILERFSAQQFPDLHSELNLSSLELGDSALYFCASSPQGGSTEAFFGQGTRLTVV.

The chain recombines TRBV19 with TRBJ1-1; 7 positions match TRBD1. The CDR3 spans 13 residues. Trimming at V came to 5 bases and at J to 5 bases, leaving 5 bases not matched to a gene. Germline V lookup: CDR1 LNHDA, CDR2 SQIVND (reference sequence). CDR3 bases: TGTGCCAGTAGTCCCGTCAGGGGGACTGAAGCTTTCTTT. Translating it yields CASSPVRGTEAFF.